This T cell receptor (beta chain) was profiled in a study of T cell changes during pregnancy in multiple sclerosis. TCRdb's table, derived via immunoSEQ multiplex PCR, lists solely in-frame clones and lacks some. The repertoire holds tens of thousands of clones, with around nine tenths as singletons. From germline, CDR1 is MDHEN and CDR2 SYDVKM. CDR3 size: 16 residues. After removal of 0 bases from V and 5 bases from J, the junction contained 5 bases not matched to a gene. Here the sequenced sample was CD8+ T cells from peripheral blood mononuclear cells, taken in the second trimester of pregnancy. This TCR came from a female donor with multiple sclerosis, enrolled in a pregnancy study. The chain joins TRBV28 to TRBJ1-5; the match to TRBD1 covers 9 bases. CDR3 in DNA: TGTGCCAGCAGTTTATGGAACCGGGACAGGGATCAGCCCCAGCATTTT. Translating it yields CASSLWNRDRDQPQHF.